This T cell receptor (beta chain) originates from a study of T cell responses to AZD1222 COVID-19 vaccine. Concerning this clone: Its antigen remains unknown.

Study-wide results and caveats: Clonal diversity may have been underestimated in mostly white British donors.

The CDR3 has 16 residues. Trimming cost V 4 bases and J 3 bases, with 16 bases left between them. The V gene's germline CDR1 is MNHNS and CDR2 SASEGT. Produced via immunoSEQ multiplex PCR; TCRdb's table is partial and in-frame only. The repertoire includes 100,000 to 150,000 clones, 88% of them detected once, and around 8% sits in the top ten. The starting material was peripheral blood, obtained on day 0 of AZD1222 vaccination. The chain uses TRBV6-1 and TRBJ1-3; no clear D gene. This clonotype was obtained from an adult in good health. CDR3 in amino acids: CASSGRRTLIGNTIYF. Written as DNA, the CDR3 is TGTGCCAGCAGTGGTCGTAGGACTCTCATTGGAAACACCATATATTTT.